Listed below are T cell receptor beta chains from one sample, sequenced in a study of blood T cell repertoires in COVID-19. Generated by immunoSEQ multiplex PCR, the TCRdb table keeps only in-frame clones and is missing some. The data show 200,000 to 300,000 clones, approximately 80% seen once. Input material: peripheral blood. These receptor sequences come from a woman in her 70s with acute or convalescent COVID-19. The CDR3 runs from the conserved cysteine through the conserved F or W. D genes are given only for firm matches. Size is omitted from some rows. Given values are once, few, many or a class for expanded clones.

d_call: TRBD1
cdr3_length: 15
v_call: TRBV7-2
j_call: TRBJ2-1
clone_size: NA
cdr3_aa: CASSTGGSSYNEQFF
cdr3_nt: TGTGCCAGCAGCACAGGGGGCAGCTCCTACAATGAGCAGTTCTTC

d_call: TRBD1
cdr3_length: 14
v_call: TRBV2
j_call: TRBJ1-2
clone_size: few
cdr3_aa: CASTDRGYNYGYTF
cdr3_nt: TGTGCCAGCACGGACAGGGGTTATAACTATGGCTACACCTTC

d_call: NA
cdr3_length: 13
v_call: TRBV7-2
j_call: TRBJ1-1
clone_size: NA
cdr3_aa: CASSLGTLGAAFF
cdr3_nt: TGTGCCAGCAGCTTAGGAACTCTTGGGGCGGCTTTCTTT

d_call: NA
cdr3_length: 14
v_call: TRBV15
j_call: TRBJ1-6
clone_size: NA
cdr3_aa: CATSRELSNSPLHF
cdr3_nt: TGTGCCACCAGCAGAGAACTAAGTAATTCACCCCTCCACTTT

d_call: NA
cdr3_length: 14
v_call: TRBV30
j_call: TRBJ2-7
clone_size: NA
cdr3_aa: CAWSRGDSSYEQYF
cdr3_nt: TGTGCCTGGAGTCGAGGGGACTCATCCTACGAGCAGTACTTC

d_call: TRBD1
cdr3_length: 15
v_call: TRBV7-9
j_call: TRBJ1-2
clone_size: NA
cdr3_aa: CASSVRETGERGYTF
cdr3_nt: TGTGCCAGCAGCGTGAGGGAGACAGGGGAGCGTGGCTACACCTTC

d_call: NA
cdr3_length: 13
v_call: TRBV6-5
j_call: TRBJ2-7
clone_size: NA
cdr3_aa: CASNLARGYEQYF
cdr3_nt: TGTGCCAGCAACCTAGCGAGGGGCTACGAGCAGTACTTC

d_call: NA
cdr3_length: 13
v_call: TRBV24-1
j_call: TRBJ1-5
clone_size: once
cdr3_aa: CATSAQAGQPQHF
cdr3_nt: TGTGCCACCAGTGCCCAGGCGGGTCAGCCCCAGCATTTT

d_call: NA
cdr3_length: 14
v_call: TRBV4-3
j_call: TRBJ1-1
clone_size: NA
cdr3_aa: CASSQGEVDTEAFF
cdr3_nt: TGCGCCAGCAGCCAAGGTGAGGTTGACACTGAAGCTTTCTTT

d_call: TRBD1
cdr3_length: 16
v_call: TRBV18
j_call: TRBJ1-4
clone_size: NA
cdr3_aa: CASSPSGQPRNEKLFF
cdr3_nt: TGTGCCAGCTCACCCTCGGGACAGCCCCGTAATGAAAAACTGTTTTTT

d_call: NA
cdr3_length: 13
v_call: TRBV7-2
j_call: TRBJ2-7
clone_size: NA
cdr3_aa: CASSLASTAEQYF
cdr3_nt: TGTGCCAGCAGCTTAGCCAGTACAGCCGAGCAGTACTTC

d_call: TRBD1
cdr3_length: 14
v_call: TRBV7-9
j_call: TRBJ1-1
clone_size: NA
cdr3_aa: CASRPTGATTEAFF
cdr3_nt: TGTGCCAGCAGACCGACAGGGGCGACCACTGAAGCTTTCTTT

d_call: TRBD1
cdr3_length: 18
v_call: TRBV27
j_call: TRBJ2-5
clone_size: NA
cdr3_aa: CASSLIRGGTGRKETQYF
cdr3_nt: TGTGCCAGCAGTTTAATCAGAGGAGGGACAGGGAGAAAAGAGACCCAGTACTTC

d_call: TRBD2
cdr3_length: 16
v_call: TRBV28
j_call: TRBJ2-2
clone_size: once
cdr3_aa: CASTPGGGETAGELFF
cdr3_nt: TGTGCCAGCACTCCCGGCGGGGGGGAAACTGCCGGGGAGCTGTTTTTT

d_call: NA
cdr3_length: 14
v_call: TRBV4-2
j_call: TRBJ1-1
clone_size: NA
cdr3_aa: CASSQEGRVTEAFF
cdr3_nt: TGTGCCAGCAGCCAAGAGGGCAGGGTGACTGAAGCTTTCTTT

d_call: TRBD1
cdr3_length: 19
v_call: TRBV4-1
j_call: TRBJ1-5
clone_size: NA
cdr3_aa: CASSPSPPEETGGLQPQHF
cdr3_nt: TGCGCCAGCAGCCCATCGCCCCCCGAGGAGACAGGGGGCCTTCAGCCCCAGCATTTT

d_call: TRBD1
cdr3_length: 16
v_call: TRBV7-9
j_call: TRBJ1-1
clone_size: NA
cdr3_aa: CASSPTGDVYNTEAFF
cdr3_nt: TGTGCCAGCAGTCCGACAGGGGACGTTTACAACACTGAAGCTTTCTTT

d_call: NA
cdr3_length: 14
v_call: TRBV9
j_call: TRBJ1-1
clone_size: NA
cdr3_aa: CASSAGVANTEAFF
cdr3_nt: TGTGCCAGCAGCGCAGGGGTGGCGAACACTGAAGCTTTCTTT

d_call: TRBD1
cdr3_length: 15
v_call: TRBV4-1
j_call: TRBJ2-3
clone_size: NA
cdr3_aa: CASSLDRGSPDTQYF
cdr3_nt: TGCGCCAGCAGTCTGGACAGGGGATCTCCAGATACGCAGTATTTT

d_call: NA
cdr3_length: 14
v_call: TRBV5-8
j_call: TRBJ1-3
clone_size: few
cdr3_aa: CASSSVLSGNTIYF
cdr3_nt: TGTGCCAGCAGCTCCGTACTCTCTGGAAACACCATATATTTT